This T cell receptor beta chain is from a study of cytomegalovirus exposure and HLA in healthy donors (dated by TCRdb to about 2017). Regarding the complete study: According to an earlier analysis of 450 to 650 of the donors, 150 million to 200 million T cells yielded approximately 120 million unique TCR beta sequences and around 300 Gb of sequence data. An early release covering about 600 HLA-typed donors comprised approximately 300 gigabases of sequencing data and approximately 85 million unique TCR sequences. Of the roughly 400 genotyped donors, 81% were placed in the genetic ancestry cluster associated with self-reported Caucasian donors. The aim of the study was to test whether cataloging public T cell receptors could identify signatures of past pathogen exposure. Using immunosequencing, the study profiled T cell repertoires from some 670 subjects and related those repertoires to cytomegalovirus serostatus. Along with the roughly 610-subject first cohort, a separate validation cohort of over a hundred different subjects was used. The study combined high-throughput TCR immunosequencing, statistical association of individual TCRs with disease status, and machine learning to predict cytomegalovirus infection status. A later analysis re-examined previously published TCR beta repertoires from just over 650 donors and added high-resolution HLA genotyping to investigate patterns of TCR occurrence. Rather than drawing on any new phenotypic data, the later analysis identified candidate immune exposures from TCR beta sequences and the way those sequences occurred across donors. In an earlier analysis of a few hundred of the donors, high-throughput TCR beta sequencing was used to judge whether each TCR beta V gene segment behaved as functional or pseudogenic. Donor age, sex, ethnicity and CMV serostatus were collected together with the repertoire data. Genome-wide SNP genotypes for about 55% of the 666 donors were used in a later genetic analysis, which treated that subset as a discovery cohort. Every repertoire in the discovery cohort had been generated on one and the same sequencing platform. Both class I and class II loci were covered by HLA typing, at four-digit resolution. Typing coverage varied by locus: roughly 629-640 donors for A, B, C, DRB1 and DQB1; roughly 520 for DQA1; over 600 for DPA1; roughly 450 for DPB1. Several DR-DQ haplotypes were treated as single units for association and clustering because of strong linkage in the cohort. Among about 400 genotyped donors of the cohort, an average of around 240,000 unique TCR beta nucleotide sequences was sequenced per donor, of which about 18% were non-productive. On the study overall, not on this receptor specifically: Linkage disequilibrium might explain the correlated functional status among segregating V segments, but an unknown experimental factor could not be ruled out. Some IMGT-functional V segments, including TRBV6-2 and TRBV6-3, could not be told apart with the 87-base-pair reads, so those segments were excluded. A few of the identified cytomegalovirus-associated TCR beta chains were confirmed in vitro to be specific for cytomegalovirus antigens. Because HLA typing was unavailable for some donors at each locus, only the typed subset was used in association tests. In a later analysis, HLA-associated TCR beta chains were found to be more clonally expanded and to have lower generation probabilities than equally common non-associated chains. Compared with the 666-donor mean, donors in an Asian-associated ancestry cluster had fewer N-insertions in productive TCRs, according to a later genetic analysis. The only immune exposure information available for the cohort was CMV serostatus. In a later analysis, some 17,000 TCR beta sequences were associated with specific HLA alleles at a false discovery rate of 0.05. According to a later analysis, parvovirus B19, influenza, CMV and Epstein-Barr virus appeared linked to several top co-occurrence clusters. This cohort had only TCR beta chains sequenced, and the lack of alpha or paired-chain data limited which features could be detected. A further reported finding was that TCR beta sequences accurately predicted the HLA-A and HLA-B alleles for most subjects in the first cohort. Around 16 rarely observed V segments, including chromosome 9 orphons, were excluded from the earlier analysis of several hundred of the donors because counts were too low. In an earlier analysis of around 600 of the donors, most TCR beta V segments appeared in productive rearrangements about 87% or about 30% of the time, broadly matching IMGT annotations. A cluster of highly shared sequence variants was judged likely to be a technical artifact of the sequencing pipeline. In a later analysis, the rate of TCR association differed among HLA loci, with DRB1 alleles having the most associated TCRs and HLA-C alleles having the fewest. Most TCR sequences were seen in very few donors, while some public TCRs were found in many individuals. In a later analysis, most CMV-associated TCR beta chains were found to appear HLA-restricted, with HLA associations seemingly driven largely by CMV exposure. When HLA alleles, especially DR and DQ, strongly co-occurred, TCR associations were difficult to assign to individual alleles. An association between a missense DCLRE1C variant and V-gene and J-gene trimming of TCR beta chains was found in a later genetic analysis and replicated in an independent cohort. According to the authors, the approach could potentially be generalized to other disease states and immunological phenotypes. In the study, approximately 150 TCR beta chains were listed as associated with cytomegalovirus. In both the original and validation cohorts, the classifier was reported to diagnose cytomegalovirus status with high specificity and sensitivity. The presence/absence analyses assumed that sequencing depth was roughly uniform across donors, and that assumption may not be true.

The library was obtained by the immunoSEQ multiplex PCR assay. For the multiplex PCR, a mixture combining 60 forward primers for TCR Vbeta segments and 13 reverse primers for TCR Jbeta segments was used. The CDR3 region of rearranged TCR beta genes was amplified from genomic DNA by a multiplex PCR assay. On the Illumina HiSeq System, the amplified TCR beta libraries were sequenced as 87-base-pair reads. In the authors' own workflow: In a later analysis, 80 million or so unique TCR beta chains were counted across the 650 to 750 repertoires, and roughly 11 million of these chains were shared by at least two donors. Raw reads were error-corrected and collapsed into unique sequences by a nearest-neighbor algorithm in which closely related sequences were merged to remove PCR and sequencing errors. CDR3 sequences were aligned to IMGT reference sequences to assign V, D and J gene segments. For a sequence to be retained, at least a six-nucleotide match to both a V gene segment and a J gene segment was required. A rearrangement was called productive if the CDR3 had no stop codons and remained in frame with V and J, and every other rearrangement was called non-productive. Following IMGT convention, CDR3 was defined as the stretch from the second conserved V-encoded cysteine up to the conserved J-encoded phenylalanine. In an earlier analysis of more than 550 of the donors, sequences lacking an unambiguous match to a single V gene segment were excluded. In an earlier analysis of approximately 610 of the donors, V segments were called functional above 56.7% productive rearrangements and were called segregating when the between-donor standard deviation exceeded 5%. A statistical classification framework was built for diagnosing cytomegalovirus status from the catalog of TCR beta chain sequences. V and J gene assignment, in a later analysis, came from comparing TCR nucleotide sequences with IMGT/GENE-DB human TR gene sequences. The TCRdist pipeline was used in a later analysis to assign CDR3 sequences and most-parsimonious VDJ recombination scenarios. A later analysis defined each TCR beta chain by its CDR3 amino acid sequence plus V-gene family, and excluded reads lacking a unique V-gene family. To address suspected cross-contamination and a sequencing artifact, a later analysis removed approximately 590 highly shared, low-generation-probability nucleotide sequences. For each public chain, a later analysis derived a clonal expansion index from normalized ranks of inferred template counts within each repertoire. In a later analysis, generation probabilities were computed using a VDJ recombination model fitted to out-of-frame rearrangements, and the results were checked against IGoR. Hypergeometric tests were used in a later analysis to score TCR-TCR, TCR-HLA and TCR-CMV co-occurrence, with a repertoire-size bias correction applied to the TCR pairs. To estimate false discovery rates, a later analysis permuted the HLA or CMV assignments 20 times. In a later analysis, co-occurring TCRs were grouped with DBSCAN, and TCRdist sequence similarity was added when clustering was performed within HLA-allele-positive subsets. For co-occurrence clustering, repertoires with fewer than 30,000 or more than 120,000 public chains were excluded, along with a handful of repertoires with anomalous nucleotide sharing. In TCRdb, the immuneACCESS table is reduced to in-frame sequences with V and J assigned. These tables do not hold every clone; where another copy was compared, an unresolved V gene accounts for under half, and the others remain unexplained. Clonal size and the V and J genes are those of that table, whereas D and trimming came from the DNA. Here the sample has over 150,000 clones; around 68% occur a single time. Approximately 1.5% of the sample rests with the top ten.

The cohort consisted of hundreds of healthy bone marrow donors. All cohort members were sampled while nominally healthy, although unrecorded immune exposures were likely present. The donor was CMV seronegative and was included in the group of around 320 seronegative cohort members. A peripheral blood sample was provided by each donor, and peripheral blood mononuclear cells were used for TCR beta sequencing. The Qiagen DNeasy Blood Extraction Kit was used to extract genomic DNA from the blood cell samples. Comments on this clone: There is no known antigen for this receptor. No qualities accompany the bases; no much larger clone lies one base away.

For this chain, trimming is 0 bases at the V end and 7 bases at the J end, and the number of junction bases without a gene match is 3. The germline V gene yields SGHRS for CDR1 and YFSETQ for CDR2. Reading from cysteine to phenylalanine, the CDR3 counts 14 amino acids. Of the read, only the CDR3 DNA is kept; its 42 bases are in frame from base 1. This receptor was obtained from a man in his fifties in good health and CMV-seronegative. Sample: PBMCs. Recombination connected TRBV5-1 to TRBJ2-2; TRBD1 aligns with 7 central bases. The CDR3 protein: CASSLGQGVGELFF. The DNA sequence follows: TGCGCCAGCAGCTTGGGACAGGGAGTCGGGGAGCTGTTTTTT.